Listed below are T cell receptor beta chains from one sample, sequenced in a study of somatic mutations in cytotoxic T cells in rheumatoid arthritis. Assay: immunoSEQ multiplex PCR; the TCRdb copy retains only in-frame clones and omits some. The sample holds about 11,000 clones; approximately 80% are singletons and the top ten take about 8.1%. The sample consisted of CD8+ T cells sorted from blood. The receptor source for this set is a woman aged 55-70 years with rheumatoid arthritis. CDR3s include the opening cysteine and the closing phenylalanine or tryptophan. The D gene is left open where the match is weak. Clone size is given for some rows only: seen once, a few or many times, or a class if the clone is expanded.

size: few
V: TRBV5-8
D: TRBD1
J: TRBJ1-2
CDR3: CASSQKWQGAYGYTF
DNA: TGTGCCAGCAGCCAAAAATGGCAGGGGGCCTATGGCTACACCTTC

size: -
V: TRBV7-9
D: -
J: TRBJ2-3
CDR3: CASLEGGTQYF
DNA: TGTGCCAGCCTCGAGGGAGGCACGCAGTATTTT

size: -
V: TRBV28
D: TRBD1
J: TRBJ2-7
CDR3: CASSLGAGGKGEQYF
DNA: TGTGCCAGCAGTTTAGGGGCAGGGGGTAAGGGCGAGCAGTACTTC

size: -
V: TRBV10-3
D: TRBD2
J: TRBJ2-5
CDR3: CAISERSGREETQYF
DNA: TGTGCCATCAGTGAGAGATCGGGGAGGGAAGAGACCCAGTACTTC

size: -
V: TRBV12-5
D: -
J: TRBJ2-2
CDR3: CASGWRTGELFF
DNA: TGTGCTAGTGGTTGGAGGACCGGGGAGCTGTTTTTT

size: -
V: TRBV5-5
D: TRBD1
J: TRBJ1-1
CDR3: CASSQGQGGIAFF
DNA: TGTGCCAGCAGCCAAGGACAGGGTGGGATAGCTTTCTTT

size: -
V: TRBV6-6
D: -
J: TRBJ1-1
CDR3: CASSPTTVEAFF
DNA: TGTGCCAGCAGTCCTACGACAGTTGAAGCTTTCTTT

size: -
V: TRBV5-1
D: -
J: TRBJ2-3
CDR3: CASSLEGMASATDTQYF
DNA: TGCGCCAGCAGCTTGGAGGGGATGGCTAGCGCCACAGATACGCAGTATTTT

size: -
V: TRBV4-1
D: -
J: TRBJ2-1
CDR3: CASSQDQMSVNEQFF
DNA: TGCGCCAGCAGCCAAGATCAGATGTCCGTCAATGAGCAGTTCTTC

size: -
V: TRBV14
D: -
J: TRBJ2-6
CDR3: CASSHDDRNIFGANVLTF
DNA: TGTGCCAGCAGCCATGATGACAGGAACATCTTTGGGGCCAACGTCCTGACTTTC

size: -
V: TRBV5-1
D: -
J: TRBJ2-7
CDR3: CASSPKGPTIRSYEQYF
DNA: TGCGCCAGCAGCCCCAAGGGGCCGACGATCCGCTCCTACGAGCAGTACTTC

size: -
V: TRBV9
D: -
J: TRBJ2-3
CDR3: CASSNQIGTSTDTQYF
DNA: TGTGCCAGCAGCAACCAAATAGGGACTAGCACAGATACGCAGTATTTT

size: -
V: TRBV28
D: -
J: TRBJ1-5
CDR3: CASSPTGWSNQPQHF
DNA: TGTGCCAGCAGCCCAACAGGGTGGAGCAATCAGCCCCAGCATTTT

size: large
V: TRBV6-1
D: -
J: TRBJ1-5
CDR3: CASRKGNNQPQHF
DNA: TGTGCCAGCAGGAAGGGGAACAATCAGCCCCAGCATTTT

size: few
V: TRBV7-9
D: -
J: TRBJ2-7
CDR3: CASSLGDTPQYF
DNA: TGTGCCAGCAGCTTAGGAGACACCCCGCAGTACTTC

size: -
V: TRBV29-1
D: -
J: TRBJ2-7
CDR3: CSVAPQGSEQYF
DNA: TGCAGCGTCGCCCCCCAGGGTTCCGAGCAGTACTTC

size: -
V: TRBV9
D: -
J: TRBJ2-2
CDR3: CASSVSGTGELFF
DNA: TGTGCCAGCAGCGTCTCCGGGACCGGGGAGCTGTTTTTT

size: few
V: TRBV29-1
D: TRBD1
J: TRBJ1-2
CDR3: CSVATGDGYTF
DNA: TGCAGCGTTGCGACAGGGGATGGCTACACCTTC

size: -
V: TRBV27
D: TRBD2
J: TRBJ2-5
CDR3: CASSPPSGPYF
DNA: TGTGCCAGCAGTCCTCCTAGCGGGCCTTACTTC

size: -
V: TRBV6-5
D: -
J: TRBJ1-1
CDR3: CASRLGSTTEAFF
DNA: TGTGCCAGCAGACTCGGGTCCACCACTGAAGCTTTCTTT

size: -
V: TRBV14
D: -
J: TRBJ1-1
CDR3: CASSIFGGTEAFF
DNA: TGTGCCAGCAGTATTTTCGGGGGCACTGAAGCTTTCTTT

size: -
V: TRBV28
D: TRBD1
J: TRBJ1-5
CDR3: CASSADRDNQPQHF
DNA: TGTGCCAGCAGTGCGGACAGGGATAATCAGCCCCAGCATTTT

size: few
V: TRBV30
D: TRBD1
J: TRBJ1-1
CDR3: CAWRGDSLGGEAFF
DNA: TGTGCCTGGAGGGGGGACAGCCTGGGTGGAGAAGCTTTCTTT

size: -
V: TRBV2
D: TRBD2
J: TRBJ2-1
CDR3: CASSALAGSQSGQFF
DNA: TGTGCCAGCAGTGCCCTAGCGGGGAGCCAGTCGGGGCAGTTCTTC

size: -
V: TRBV28
D: TRBD2
J: TRBJ2-1
CDR3: CASSFPGTSGYNEQFF
DNA: TGTGCCAGCAGTTTTCCGGGGACTAGCGGGTACAATGAGCAGTTCTTC

size: -
V: TRBV7-7
D: -
J: TRBJ1-1
CDR3: CASSPAVNTEAFF
DNA: TGTGCCAGCAGCCCCGCAGTGAACACTGAAGCTTTCTTT

size: -
V: TRBV13
D: -
J: TRBJ2-6
CDR3: CASSLGNSGANVLTF
DNA: TGTGCCAGCAGCTTAGGCAACTCTGGGGCCAACGTCCTGACTTTC

size: -
V: TRBV4-2
D: TRBD1
J: TRBJ2-3
CDR3: CASSQDPGQGTDTQYF
DNA: TGTGCCAGCAGCCAAGATCCGGGACAGGGCACAGATACGCAGTATTTT

size: -
V: TRBV28
D: -
J: TRBJ1-2
CDR3: CASSLYASDYGYTF
DNA: TGTGCCAGCAGTTTATACGCCTCAGACTATGGCTACACCTTC

size: few
V: TRBV30
D: -
J: TRBJ2-7
CDR3: CAWSVSLYDEQYF
DNA: TGTGCCTGGAGTGTGAGCTTATACGACGAGCAGTACTTC

size: -
V: TRBV27
D: -
J: TRBJ1-1
CDR3: CASKAGYTEAFF
DNA: TGTGCCAGCAAGGCAGGGTACACTGAAGCTTTCTTT

size: -
V: TRBV4-2
D: -
J: TRBJ2-7
CDR3: CASSQDGYEQYF
DNA: TGTGCCAGCAGCCAAGACGGGTACGAGCAGTACTTC

size: -
V: TRBV5-5
D: -
J: TRBJ1-1
CDR3: CASSLAGERNTEAFF
DNA: TGTGCCAGCAGCTTGGCAGGGGAGAGGAACACTGAAGCTTTCTTT

size: -
V: TRBV27
D: TRBD2
J: TRBJ2-7
CDR3: CASSLGSGLYEQYF
DNA: TGTGCCAGCAGTTTGGGTAGCGGGCTTTACGAGCAGTACTTC

size: -
V: TRBV5-6
D: -
J: TRBJ2-7
CDR3: CASSFTPREQYF
DNA: TGTGCCAGCAGCTTTACACCGCGGGAGCAGTACTTC

size: few
V: TRBV15
D: TRBD1
J: TRBJ2-7
CDR3: CATSSPTGGEPYEQYF
DNA: TGTGCCACCAGCAGCCCTACAGGGGGCGAGCCCTACGAGCAGTACTTC

size: -
V: TRBV13
D: TRBD2
J: TRBJ2-1
CDR3: CASQLGLAEYNEQFF
DNA: TGTGCCAGTCAACTGGGACTAGCGGAATACAATGAGCAGTTCTTC

size: once
V: TRBV7-9
D: TRBD1
J: TRBJ1-1
CDR3: CASRPGQGATEAFF
DNA: TGTGCCAGCAGACCCGGACAGGGGGCAACTGAAGCTTTCTTT

size: -
V: TRBV28
D: TRBD2
J: TRBJ2-7
CDR3: CASRSGTSGSYEQYF
DNA: TGTGCCAGCAGATCCGGGACTAGCGGATCCTACGAGCAGTACTTC

size: -
V: TRBV27
D: TRBD2
J: TRBJ2-1
CDR3: CASSPGTSGLYNEQFF
DNA: TGTGCCAGCAGTCCCGGGACTAGCGGGCTCTACAATGAGCAGTTCTTC

size: -
V: TRBV7-3
D: -
J: TRBJ2-1
CDR3: CASSLNLRGPAEQFF
DNA: TGTGCCAGCAGCTTAAATCTAAGAGGGCCGGCTGAGCAGTTCTTC

size: -
V: TRBV7-9
D: -
J: TRBJ2-7
CDR3: CASSRGVYEQYF
DNA: TGTGCCAGCAGCCGCGGGGTCTACGAGCAGTACTTC

size: -
V: TRBV27
D: -
J: TRBJ1-2
CDR3: CASSVKQGGGYTF
DNA: TGTGCCAGCTCGGTTAAACAAGGCGGTGGCTACACCTTC

size: -
V: TRBV9
D: TRBD2
J: TRBJ2-7
CDR3: CASSVGGGLAGNEQYF
DNA: TGTGCCAGCAGCGTAGGGGGCGGGCTAGCGGGAAACGAGCAGTACTTC

size: once
V: TRBV7-6
D: TRBD2
J: TRBJ2-5
CDR3: CASSPRTRETQYF
DNA: TGTGCCAGCAGCCCACGGACTAGGGAGACCCAGTACTTC

size: few
V: TRBV6-1
D: -
J: TRBJ1-5
CDR3: CASSEGQGNQPQHF
DNA: TGTGCCAGCAGTGAAGGACAGGGCAATCAGCCCCAGCATTTT

size: -
V: TRBV2
D: -
J: TRBJ2-1
CDR3: CASSGDLRSSYNEQFF
DNA: TGTGCCAGCAGTGGAGACCTAAGGAGCTCCTACAATGAGCAGTTCTTC

size: -
V: TRBV7-9
D: TRBD1
J: TRBJ2-3
CDR3: CASSLPSRGPADTQYF
DNA: TGTGCCAGCAGCTTACCCTCGAGGGGGCCTGCAGATACGCAGTATTTT

size: -
V: TRBV6-5
D: -
J: TRBJ1-6
CDR3: CASSPGGFNSPLHF
DNA: TGTGCCAGCAGCCCCGGGGGGTTCAATTCACCCCTCCACTTT

size: -
V: TRBV21-1
D: -
J: TRBJ2-3
CDR3: CASSKVGSGRAQYF
DNA: TGTGCCAGCAGCAAAGTTGGTAGCGGGAGGGCGCAGTATTTT

size: -
V: TRBV7-9
D: -
J: TRBJ2-7
CDR3: CASSHFVEGAYEQYF
DNA: TGTGCCAGCAGCCATTTCGTAGAGGGGGCCTACGAGCAGTACTTC

size: once
V: TRBV5-4
D: -
J: TRBJ2-7
CDR3: CASSLRTTHEQYF
DNA: TGTGCCAGCAGCTTGAGGACTACCCACGAGCAGTACTTC

size: -
V: TRBV27
D: -
J: TRBJ2-1
CDR3: CASGSSYNEQFF
DNA: TGTGCCAGCGGGAGTTCCTACAATGAGCAGTTCTTC

size: -
V: TRBV7-9
D: -
J: TRBJ2-3
CDR3: CASGGRGHLSTDTQYF
DNA: TGTGCCAGCGGGGGGAGGGGACACCTAAGCACAGATACGCAGTATTTT